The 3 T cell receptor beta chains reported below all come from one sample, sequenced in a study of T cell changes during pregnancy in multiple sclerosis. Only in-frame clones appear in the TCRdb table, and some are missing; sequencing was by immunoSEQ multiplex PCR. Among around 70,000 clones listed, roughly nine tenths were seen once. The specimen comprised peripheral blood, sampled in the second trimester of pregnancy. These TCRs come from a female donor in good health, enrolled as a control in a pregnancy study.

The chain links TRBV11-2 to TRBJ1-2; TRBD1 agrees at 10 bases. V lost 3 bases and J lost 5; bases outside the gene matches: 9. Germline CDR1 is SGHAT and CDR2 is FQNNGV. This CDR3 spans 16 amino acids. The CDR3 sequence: CASSFSRDRGAYGYTF. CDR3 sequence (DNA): TGTGCCAGCAGCTTCTCCCGGGACAGGGGCGCTTATGGCTACACCTTC.

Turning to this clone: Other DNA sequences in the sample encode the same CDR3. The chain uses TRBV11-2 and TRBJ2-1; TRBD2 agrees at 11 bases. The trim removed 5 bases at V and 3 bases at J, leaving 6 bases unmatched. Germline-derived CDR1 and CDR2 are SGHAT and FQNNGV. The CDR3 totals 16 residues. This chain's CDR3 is CASSPRLAGIYNEQFF. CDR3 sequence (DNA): TGTGCCAGCAGCCCCAGACTAGCGGGAATCTACAATGAGCAGTTCTTC.

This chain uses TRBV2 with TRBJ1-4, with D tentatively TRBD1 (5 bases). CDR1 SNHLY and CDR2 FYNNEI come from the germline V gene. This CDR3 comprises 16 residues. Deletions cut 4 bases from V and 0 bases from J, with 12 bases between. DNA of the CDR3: TGTGCCAGCAGTGTCGGGGGATTGGCAACTAATGAAAAACTGTTTTTT. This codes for CASSVGGLATNEKLFF.